The 10 T cell receptor beta chains presented below share a single source sample, sequenced in a study of cytomegalovirus exposure and HLA in healthy donors. Vbeta (60) and Jbeta (13) primers were used in the PCR. TCRdb's copy holds only in-frame clones and misses some; the assay was immunoSEQ multiplex PCR. Of about 160,000 clones listed, more than 75% are singletons. The material sequenced was PBMCs. These receptors all come from a girl between 10 and 17 years old in good health and CMV-seropositive.

J is TRBJ1-1 and V is TRBV12-5; a weak D match, TRBD1 (5 bases). This CDR3 is built from 13 residues. Per germline, CDR1 LGHNT and CDR2 FRNRAP. V dropped 9 bases and J dropped 2 bases, with 13 bases sitting between them. The CDR3: CARYGHKNTEAFF. The CDR3 DNA reads as TGTGCTAGGTACGGACACAAAAACACTGAAGCTTTCTTT. The full variable domain, with the rest looked up from reference TRBV12-5 and TRBJ1-1, is DARVTQTPRHKVTEMGQEVTMRCQPILGHNTVFWYRQTMMQGLELLAYFRNRAPLDDSGMPKDRFSAEMPDATLATLKIQPSEPRDSAVYFCARYGHKNTEAFFGQGTRLTVV.

The chain employs TRBV7-9 and TRBJ1-4; TRBD1 matches at 7 bases. With V trimmed by 3 bases and J by 7 bases, 11 bases remained unmatched. Germline loops: CDR1 SEHNR, CDR2 FQNEAQ (reference sequence). The CDR3 runs 16 residues. The CDR3 here is CASSFLDRAETEKLFF. The CDR3 DNA follows: TGTGCCAGCAGCTTCCTCGACAGGGCCGAGACTGAAAAACTGTTTTTT.

As for this clone: One end of the junction does not line up with germline, which may come from a read error. The chain carries TRBV7-9 and TRBJ2-7; TRBD2 aligns across 10 bases. This CDR3 spans 17 amino acids. CDR1 SEHNR and CDR2 FQNEAQ come from the germline V gene (reference sequence). Here the CDR3 reads CSSETSGPTGSAYEQYF. The CDR3 DNA reads as TGTTCCAGCGAGACTAGCGGGCCAACCGGGAGCGCCTACGAGCAGTACTTC.

V gene TRBV5-4 combines with J gene TRBJ2-5; 12 positions agree with TRBD2. The CDR3 runs 16 residues. CDR1 is SGHNT and CDR2 is YYREEE in the germline V gene (reference sequence). J gave up 2 bases and V 3 bases, and 5 bases lay outside the gene matches. The CDR3 here is CASSSSGLAGQETQYF. CDR3 DNA sequence: TGTGCCAGCAGCTCCTCAGGACTAGCGGGACAAGAGACCCAGTACTTC.

The chain links TRBV28 to TRBJ1-1; 7 bases line up with TRBD1. The CDR3 loop spans 17 amino acids. Unmatched junction bases numbered 11, after V lost 3 bases and J lost 1 base. Per the germline V gene, CDR1 is MDHEN and CDR2 is SYDVKM. CDR3 residues: CASSLPEDRYSNTEAFF. Written as DNA, the CDR3 is TGTGCCAGCAGTTTGCCGGAGGACAGGTATTCGAACACTGAAGCTTTCTTT.

V is TRBV10-3 and J is TRBJ1-2; tentative D call: TRBD1 (5 bases). The CDR3 loop spans 16 amino acids. The germline V gene has CDR1 ENHRY and CDR2 SYGVKD. V was cut by 2 bases and J by 1 base, with 14 bases left in between. CDR3 nucleotides: TGTGCCATCAGTGAGGGCGGGGCGGAGGGTAACTATGGCTACACCTTC. This encodes CAISEGGAEGNYGYTF.

The chain carries TRBV18 and TRBJ2-1; 7 bases align to TRBD1. The CDR3 sequence is 16 residues long. V trimming: 3 bases; J trimming: 3 bases; junction bases outside the gene matches: 8. CDR1 KGHSH and CDR2 LQKENI come from the germline V gene. The CDR3 sequence is CASSPNPGQFYNEQFF. CDR3 nucleotides: TGTGCCAGCTCACCGAACCCGGGACAGTTCTACAATGAGCAGTTCTTC.

The chain uses TRBV25-1 and TRBJ2-1; 9 nucleotides align to TRBD1. Germline V gives CDR1 MGHDK, CDR2 SYGVNS. V lost 3 bases, J lost 12 bases, and 12 bases stayed unmatched. The CDR3 is 15 residues long. CDR3 protein: CASSENKDRGLMQFF. CDR3 bases: TGTGCCAGCAGTGAGAACAAGGACAGGGGTTTAATGCAGTTCTTC.

The genes are TRBV5-1 and TRBJ1-1; no firm D call. V lost 3 bases and J 2 bases, leaving 8 bases between the germline ends. Per the germline V gene, CDR1 is SGHRS and CDR2 is YFSETQ. CDR3 length equals 13 residues. In DNA form, the CDR3 reads TGCGCCAGCAGCTGGGAGGGTAACACTGAAGCTTTCTTT. Residues: CASSWEGNTEAFF.

The chain employs TRBV7-9 and TRBJ1-5; unclear D gene. Germline V CDR1 and CDR2: SEHNR, FQNEAQ (reference sequence). The CDR3 loop spans 14 amino acids. V was clipped by 1 base and J by 6 bases, with 10 bases between them. DNA for the CDR3: TGTGCCAGCAGCTTAGGGGGAGTGGGTCAGCCCCAGCATTTT. Amino acids: CASSLGGVGQPQHF.